This T cell receptor beta chain appears in the sequencing data of a study of blood T cell repertoires in COVID-19. In the study overall: COVID-19 samples, acute and convalescent, were from the United States, Italy and Spain.

V lost 6 bases and J 3 bases, leaving 14 bases between the germline ends. The CDR3 length is 14 residues. Germline V gives CDR1 MNHNS, CDR2 SASEGT. Sequencing was performed with immunoSEQ multiplex PCR; in TCRdb, only in-frame clones are kept and a portion is missing. The table has roughly 670,000 clones, approximately 90% seen once. The sample consisted of peripheral blood. This clonotype was obtained from a woman younger than 30 with acute or convalescent COVID-19. The chain employs TRBV6-1 and TRBJ1-1, with unresolved D. The CDR3 nucleotides read TGTGCCAGCAGCTACGGTTCCGGGTACACTGAAGCTTTCTTT. It translates to CASSYGSGYTEAFF.